The T cell receptor (beta chain) described here comes from a study of T cell responses to AZD1222 COVID-19 vaccine. Study-wide findings and caveats: Vaccination with two AZD1222 doses was followed by a rise in Spike-specific TCR breadth and depth.

Deletions cut 5 bases from V and 3 bases from J, with 9 bases between. The CDR3 is 13 amino acids. Produced via immunoSEQ multiplex PCR; TCRdb's table is partial and in-frame only. The sample shows roughly 160,000 clones, over 85% of them seen only once. Comment on this clone: Its antigen is not identified.

The V gene is TRBV12-3 or TRBV12-4, the J gene TRBJ2-3; D may be TRBD2 (5 bases). This TCR derives from an adult in good health. Sequencing used peripheral blood, obtained on day 0 of AZD1222 vaccination. The chain's CDR3 is CASSRDHTDTQYF. The CDR3 DNA sequence: TGTGCCAGCAGTCGGGATCATACAGATACGCAGTATTTT.